This T cell receptor beta chain was recovered during a study of T cell repertoires in cytomegalovirus infection. A single record per CDR3 protein comes from TCRdb applying MiXCR to the reads. In the table there are fewer than 900,000 distinct CDR3 sequences, under 35% of which are singletons. From germline, CDR1 is SGHTA and CDR2 FQGTGA. Trimming removed 8 bases at V and 1 base at J, with 11 bases between. This CDR3 has 14 residues. This clonotype has a handful of counts. Its cognate antigen is unknown. The source of this sequence is a human donor in good health (CMV status not recorded). Some clones in this sample may be carry-over from other donors' samples. Sequences were derived from cultured CD8+ T cells from PBMCs, sampled from culture after CMV antigen stimulation. The chain uses TRBV7-3 and TRBJ2-2, with D uncertain. Here the CDR3 reads CASALGWNTGELFF. The CDR3 DNA sequence: TGTGCCAGCGCGCTGGGGTGGAACACCGGGGAGCTGTTTTTT.